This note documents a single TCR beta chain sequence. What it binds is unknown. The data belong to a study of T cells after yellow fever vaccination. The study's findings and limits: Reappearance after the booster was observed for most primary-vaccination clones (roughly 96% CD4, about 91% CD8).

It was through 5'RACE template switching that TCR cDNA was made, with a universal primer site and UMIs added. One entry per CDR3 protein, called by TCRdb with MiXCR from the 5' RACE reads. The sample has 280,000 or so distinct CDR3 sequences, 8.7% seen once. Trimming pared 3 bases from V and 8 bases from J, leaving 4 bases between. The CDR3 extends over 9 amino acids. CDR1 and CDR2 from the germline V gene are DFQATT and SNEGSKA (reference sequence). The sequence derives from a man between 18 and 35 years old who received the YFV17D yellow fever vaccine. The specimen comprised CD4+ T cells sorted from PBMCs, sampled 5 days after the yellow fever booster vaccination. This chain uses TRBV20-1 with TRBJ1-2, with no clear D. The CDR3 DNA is TGCAGTGCTAGCCGAGGCTACACCTTC. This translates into CSASRGYTF.